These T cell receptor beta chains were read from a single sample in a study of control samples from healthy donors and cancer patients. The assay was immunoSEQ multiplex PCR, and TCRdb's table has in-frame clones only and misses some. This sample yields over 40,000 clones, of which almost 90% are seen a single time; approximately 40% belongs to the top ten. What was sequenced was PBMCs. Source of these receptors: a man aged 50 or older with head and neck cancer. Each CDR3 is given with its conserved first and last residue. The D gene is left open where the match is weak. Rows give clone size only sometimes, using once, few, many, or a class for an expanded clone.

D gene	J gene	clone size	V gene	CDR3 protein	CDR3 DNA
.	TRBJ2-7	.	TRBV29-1	CSVEDGVRAREQYF	TGCAGCGTTGAAGATGGGGTCAGGGCGCGGGAGCAGTACTTC
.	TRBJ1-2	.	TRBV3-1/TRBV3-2	CASSQTDGYTF	TGTGCCAGCAGCCAAACGGATGGCTACACCTTC
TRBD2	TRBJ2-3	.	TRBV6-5	CASSYPGSGVDTQYF	TGTGCCAGCAGTTACCCAGGTAGCGGGGTAGATACGCAGTATTTT
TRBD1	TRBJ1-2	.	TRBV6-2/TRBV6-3	CASSYWGQGLDGYTF	TGTGCCAGCAGTTATTGGGGACAGGGTTTGGATGGCTACACCTTC
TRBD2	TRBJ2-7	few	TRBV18	CASSPGGKGSSYEQYF	TGTGCCAGCTCACCGGGGGGGAAAGGTAGTTCCTACGAGCAGTACTTC
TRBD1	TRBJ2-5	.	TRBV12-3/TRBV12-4	CASSRQGRETQYF	TGTGCCAGCAGTCGACAGGGCAGGGAGACCCAGTACTTC
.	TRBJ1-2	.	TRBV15	CATSRDDYGYTF	TGTGCCACCAGCAGAGACGACTATGGCTACACCTTC
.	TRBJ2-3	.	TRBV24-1	CATSDARDMGTDTQYF	TGTGCCACCAGTGATGCCCGGGACATGGGAACAGATACGCAGTATTTT
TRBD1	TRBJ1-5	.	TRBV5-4	CASSPGQGGNQPQHF	TGTGCCAGCAGCCCCGGACAGGGCGGCAATCAGCCCCAGCATTTT
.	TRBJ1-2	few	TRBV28	CATGIMDYGYTF	TGTGCCACGGGGATTATGGACTATGGCTACACCTTC
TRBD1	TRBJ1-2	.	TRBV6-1	CASSEGRPLRTGEGYTF	TGTGCCAGCAGTGAAGGAAGACCCTTAAGGACAGGGGAAGGCTACACCTTC
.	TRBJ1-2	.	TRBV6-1	CASSELGGRGSYGYTF	TGTGCCAGCAGTGAACTGGGGGGGCGAGGATCGTATGGCTACACCTTC
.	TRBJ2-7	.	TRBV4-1	CASSQGDTFSYEQYF	TGCGCCAGCAGCCAAGGGGACACCTTCTCCTACGAGCAGTACTTC
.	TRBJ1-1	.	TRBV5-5	CASSLANTNTEAFF	TGTGCCAGCAGCTTGGCGAACACGAACACTGAAGCTTTCTTT
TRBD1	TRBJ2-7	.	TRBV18	CASSPPLTGAPYEQYF	TGTGCCAGCTCACCCCCCCTCACAGGGGCCCCCTACGAGCAGTACTTC
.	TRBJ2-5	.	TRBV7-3	CASSKGGYQETQYF	TGTGCCAGCAGCAAGGGGGGCTACCAAGAGACCCAGTACTTC
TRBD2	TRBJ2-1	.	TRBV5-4	CASSRTSSGGAYEQFF	TGTGCCAGCAGCCGGACCTCTAGCGGGGGGGCCTATGAGCAGTTCTTC
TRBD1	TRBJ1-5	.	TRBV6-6	CASSPGQGMDQPQHF	TGTGCCAGCAGCCCCGGACAGGGAATGGATCAGCCCCAGCATTTT
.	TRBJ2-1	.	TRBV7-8	CASSLIIAPDYNEQFF	TGTGCCAGCAGCTTAATAATAGCACCAGATTACAATGAGCAGTTCTTC
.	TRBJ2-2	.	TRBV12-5	CASGLVRDGELFF	TGTGCTAGTGGTTTGGTACGAGACGGGGAGCTGTTTTTT
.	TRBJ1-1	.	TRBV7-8	CASSLAPGTKNTEAFF	TGTGCCAGCAGCTTAGCCCCCGGGACAAAGAACACTGAAGCTTTCTTT
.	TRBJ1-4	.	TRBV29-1	CSAHGGPNEKLFF	TGCAGTGCCCACGGGGGACCTAATGAAAAACTGTTTTTT
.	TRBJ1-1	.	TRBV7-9	CASRNDTALEAFF	TGTGCCAGCAGAAACGACACCGCTCTTGAAGCTTTCTTT
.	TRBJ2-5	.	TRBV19	CASSPPGHQETQYF	TGTGCCAGTAGTCCGCCAGGCCACCAAGAGACCCAGTACTTC
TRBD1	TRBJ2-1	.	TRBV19	CASSFRLGQGANNEQFF	TGTGCCAGTAGCTTTCGACTAGGGCAGGGGGCTAACAATGAGCAGTTCTTC
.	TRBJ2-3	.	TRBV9	CASSTGPQGTDTQYF	TGTGCCAGCTCTACCGGGCCCCAAGGAACAGATACGCAGTATTTT
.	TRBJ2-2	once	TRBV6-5	CASSSRTNTGELFF	TGTGCCAGCAGTTCTAGGACTAACACCGGGGAGCTGTTTTTT
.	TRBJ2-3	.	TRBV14	CASSQDRGTRSTDTQYF	TGTGCCAGCAGCCAAGATCGTGGGACCCGTAGCACAGATACGCAGTATTTT
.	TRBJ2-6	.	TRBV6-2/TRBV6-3	CASSFDSLSGANVLTF	TGTGCCAGCAGTTTCGACAGTCTCTCTGGGGCCAACGTCCTGACTTTC
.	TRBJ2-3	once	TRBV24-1	CATSDAADLDTQYF	TGTGCCACCAGTGATGCCGCGGACTTAGATACGCAGTATTTT
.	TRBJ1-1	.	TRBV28	CASRLPGMNTEAFF	TGTGCCAGCAGGCTGCCTGGAATGAACACTGAAGCTTTCTTT
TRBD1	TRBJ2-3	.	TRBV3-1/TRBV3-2	CASSPKGQARDTQYF	TGTGCCAGCAGCCCGAAGGGACAGGCTAGAGATACGCAGTATTTT